Shown below are 14 T cell receptor beta chains from a single sample sequenced in a study of blood T cell repertoires in COVID-19 (dated by TCRdb to the early 2020s). The library relied on the immunoSEQ multiplex PCR assay. As stored in TCRdb, this immuneACCESS dataset retains in-frame rearrangements with V and J assigned. A fraction of the clones does not appear; measured against another copy, unresolved V genes explain less than half of the discrepancy, and the remainder lacks a known reason. The sample yields approximately 300,000 clones; roughly 89% were counted once. About 5.2% of the sample belongs to the ten largest clones. Input material: PBMCs or T cells enriched from blood (not recorded which). The receptors here all came from a man aged 55-75 years who had recovered from COVID-19.

The CDR3 sequence: CASSRGWDEQYF. CDR3 DNA sequence: TGTGCCAGCAGCCGCGGGTGGGACGAGCAGTACTTC. The V call is TRBV5-6, the J call TRBJ2-7, with D possibly matching TRBD2 (5 bases). The CDR3 has 12 residues. Germline assignment: CDR1 SGHDT and CDR2 YYEEEE. Trimming stripped 4 bases from V and 5 bases from J, with 10 bases between.

V is TRBV2 and J is TRBJ2-1, with TRBD1 matching over 7 bases. This CDR3 spans 13 amino acids. V shed 7 bases, J shed 1 base, and the junction held 1 base outside the gene matches. Germline CDR1 reads SNHLY; CDR2 reads FYNNEI. As DNA, the CDR3 is TGTGCCAGCAAGGACAGGTCCTACAATGAGCAGTTCTTC. Its translation is CASKDRSYNEQFF.

The rearrangement uses TRBV7-2 and TRBJ1-1; no clear D. The V gene lost 1 base and the J gene lost 5 bases, with 8 bases spanning the gap. This CDR3 comprises 13 residues. The germline gives CDR1 SGHTA, CDR2 FQGNSA. This CDR3 reads CASSLESGTEAFF. Here the CDR3 DNA reads TGTGCCAGCAGCTTAGAATCAGGAACTGAAGCTTTCTTT. Drawing the rest from reference TRBV7-2 and TRBJ1-1, the complete variable domain is GAGVSQSPSNKVTEKGKDVELRCDPISGHTALYWYRQSLGQGLEFLIYFQGNSAPDKSGLPSDRFSAERTGGSVSTLTIQRTQQEDSAVYLCASSLESGTEAFFGQGTRLTVV.

CDR3 sequence reads: CASSLLSGRAGNEQFF. CDR3 nucleotide sequence: TGTGCCAGCAGCTTACTTAGCGGGAGGGCCGGGAATGAGCAGTTCTTC. J is TRBJ2-1 and V is TRBV7-9, with 11 nucleotides matching TRBD2. J gave up 7 bases and V 2 bases, and 7 bases lay outside the gene matches. Germline V gene data show CDR1 as SEHNR and CDR2 as FQNEAQ (reference sequence). This CDR3 spans 16 amino acids.

The chain joins TRBV6-5 to TRBJ1-3, with D perhaps TRBD1 (5 bases). The CDR3 has 15 amino acids. Per the germline V gene, CDR1 is MNHEY and CDR2 is SVGAGI. The V end was cut by 2 bases, the J end by 0 bases, with 8 bases between. The DNA of the CDR3 is TGTGCCAGCAGTTACGACAGATACTCTGGAAACACCATATATTTT. Protein product: CASSYDRYSGNTIYF.

V gene TRBV24-1 combines with J gene TRBJ2-3; 7 nucleotides match TRBD2. The germline gives CDR1 KGHDR, CDR2 SFDVKD. Trimming at V came to 4 bases and at J to 3 bases, leaving 9 bases not matched to a gene. This CDR3 spans 16 amino acids. As DNA, the CDR3 is TGTGCCACCAGTGAGGCGGGAGCCGTGAAAACAGATACGCAGTATTTT. Encoded protein: CATSEAGAVKTDTQYF.

The table lists this clone with a count of one. Here the CDR3 DNA reads TGTGCCAGCAGGGACGGACAGTTGCTGACATCCTACAATGAGCAGTTCTTC. The encoded protein is CASRDGQLLTSYNEQFF. The gene calls are TRBV7-3 and TRBJ2-1; possible D gene TRBD1, 6 bases. V lost 6 bases, J lost 1 base, and 19 bases lay in between. The CDR3 runs 17 residues. Germline V CDR1 and CDR2: SGHTA, FQGTGA.

The genes are TRBV30 and TRBJ2-7, with 8 nucleotides matching TRBD2. Germline trimming cut 2 bases from V and 2 bases from J; bases unmatched to any gene: 11. CDR1 is GTSNPN and CDR2 is SVGIG in the germline V gene (reference sequence). The CDR3 has 16 residues. CDR3 region: CAWSREGGRSPYEQYF. DNA for the CDR3: TGTGCCTGGAGTCGGGAGGGCGGGAGGTCACCCTACGAGCAGTACTTC.

This sequence joins TRBV7-3 and TRBJ2-1, with D possibly matching TRBD2 (5 bases). Trimming pared 4 bases from V and 5 bases from J, leaving 6 bases between. Germline V gives CDR1 SGHTA, CDR2 FQGTGA. This CDR3 has 12 residues. The CDR3 nucleotides are TGTGCCAGCAGCTCCGGGAACAATGAGCAGTTCTTC. Translation: CASSSGNNEQFF.

The chain is built from TRBV2 and TRBJ1-4, with 9 positions matching TRBD1. CDR1 and CDR2 from the germline V gene are SNHLY and FYNNEI. The CDR3 runs to 13 residues. The V gene end was trimmed by 6 bases and the J gene end by 8 bases; junction bases not matched to a gene: 4. CDR3 region: CASRRDREEKLFF. The CDR3 coding sequence is TGTGCCAGCAGGCGGGACAGGGAGGAAAAACTGTTTTTT.

The V call is TRBV9, the J call TRBJ2-7, with 13 nucleotides matching TRBD2. V was pared by 2 bases and J by 5 bases, with 10 bases of the junction left unmatched. The CDR3 runs 17 residues. The germline CDR1 and CDR2 sequences are SGDLS and YYNGEE. This chain's CDR3 is CASSVGLAGALFNEQYF. The CDR3 DNA reads as TGTGCCAGCAGCGTTGGACTAGCGGGAGCCCTTTTTAACGAGCAGTACTTC.

This chain links TRBV3-1 (or the pseudogene TRBV3-2) with TRBJ1-3; D gene unclear. V was shortened by 0 bases and J by 1 base, with 10 bases between the two germline ends. CDR1 is LGHDT and CDR2 is YNNKEL in the germline V gene (reference sequence). This CDR3 region has 16 residues. Here the CDR3 reads CASSQDPGYSGNTIYF. CDR3 sequence (DNA): TGTGCCAGCAGCCAAGACCCGGGTTATTCTGGAAACACCATATATTTT.

V and J are TRBV10-3 and TRBJ2-3, with TRBD2 matching 9 bases. V gave up 0 bases and J gave up 6 bases; unmatched junction bases: 7. CDR3 length: 16 amino acids. Germline V gene lookup returns CDR1 ENHRY and CDR2 SYGVKD. This chain's CDR3 is CAISESPAGGRDTQYF. The CDR3 region has the DNA TGTGCCATCAGTGAGTCGCCAGCGGGAGGACGGGATACGCAGTATTTT.

The count of this clone is one. V gene TRBV6-5 combines with J gene TRBJ1-1; 12 bases align to TRBD1. The CDR3 runs 14 residues. V gave up 2 bases and J gave up 6 bases; unmatched junction bases: 1. Germline CDR1 and CDR2: MNHEY and SVGAGI. The CDR3 here is CASSYGTGGPEAFF. Written as DNA, the CDR3 is TGTGCCAGCAGTTACGGGACAGGGGGCCCTGAAGCTTTCTTT.